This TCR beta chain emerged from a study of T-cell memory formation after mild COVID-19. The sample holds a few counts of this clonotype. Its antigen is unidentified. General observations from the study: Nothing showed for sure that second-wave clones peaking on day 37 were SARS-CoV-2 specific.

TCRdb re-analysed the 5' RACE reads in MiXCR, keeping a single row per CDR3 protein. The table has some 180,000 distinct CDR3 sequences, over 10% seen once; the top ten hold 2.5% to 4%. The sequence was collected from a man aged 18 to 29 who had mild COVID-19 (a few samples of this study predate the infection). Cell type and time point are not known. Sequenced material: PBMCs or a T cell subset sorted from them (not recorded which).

CDR3 sequence: CASSQDTGKYNQPQHF. CDR3 nucleotide sequence: TGCGCCAGCAGCCAAGATACGGGGAAGTACAATCAGCCCCAGCATTTT. V usage is TRBV4-3 and J usage is TRBJ1-5, with D unresolved. Trimming cost V 0 bases and J 3 bases, with 12 bases left between them. CDR1 LGHNA and CDR2 YSLEER come from the germline V gene. This CDR3 is 16 amino acids long.